The 28 T cell receptor beta chains reported below all come from one sample, sequenced in a study of T-cell reconstitution after alpha-beta-depleted transplantation in children. Molecular barcoding with unique molecular identifiers was used for the TCRbeta library. TCRdb independently ran MiXCR on the PCR reads; one entry per CDR3 protein. The data show approximately 240,000 distinct CDR3 sequences, 9.7% seen once. Sequencing used PBMCs from the stem cell graft donor, obtained from the stem cell graft. Every receptor here comes from a human donor who donated a stem cell graft to a child with SCID.

Many counts were recorded for this clonotype. The chain links TRBV6-1 to TRBJ1-6; no firm D call. Per germline, CDR1 MNHNS and CDR2 SASEGT. V was pared by 2 bases and J by 7 bases, with 6 bases between. This CDR3 is 13 amino acids long. CDR3 residues: CASSEQENSPLHF. CDR3 sequence (DNA): TGTGCCAGCAGTGAACAGGAGAATTCACCCCTCCACTTT.

The sample holds many counts of this clonotype. The rearrangement joins TRBV29-1 to TRBJ2-5; D is ambiguous. Per the germline V gene, CDR1 is SQVTM and CDR2 is ANQGSEA. Trimming left V 3 bases short and J 1 base short, with 12 bases between. The length of the CDR3 is 14 residues. The CDR3 protein is CSVDLSAAQETQYF. The CDR3 DNA sequence: TGCAGCGTTGATCTGTCGGCAGCCCAAGAGACCCAGTACTTC.

There are many counts of this clonotype. The junction departs from the called germline gene at one end, perhaps through a read error. The rearrangement links TRBV28 to TRBJ1-1; D may be TRBD1 (6 bases). Germline V gives CDR1 MDHEN, CDR2 SYDVKM. The CDR3 runs to 15 residues. In DNA, the CDR3 is TGTGCCAGCAGTTTATCCGGGGGGCTGAATACTGAAGCTTTCTTT. It encodes CASSLSGGLNTEAFF.

There are many counts of this clonotype. This CDR3 is CSAKGTGGGYTF. The CDR3 region has the DNA TGCAGTGCTAAGGGGACAGGAGGCGGCTACACCTTC. V gene TRBV20-1 combines with J gene TRBJ1-2; the match to TRBD1 covers 8 bases. The CDR3 length is 12 residues. The trim removed 4 bases at V and 8 bases at J, leaving 6 bases unmatched. The germline V gene has CDR1 DFQATT and CDR2 SNEGSKA (reference sequence).

This clonotype was recorded at least ten times. The rearrangement links TRBV12-3 or TRBV12-4 to TRBJ1-1, with 11 bases that match TRBD1. Trimming removed 4 bases from V and 6 bases from J; junction bases left unmatched: 7. The CDR3 covers 15 residues. In nucleotides, the CDR3 is TGTGCCAGCAGTTCCCGGGACAGGGGGATCGCTGAAGCTTTCTTT. Translating gives CASSSRDRGIAEAFF.

Many counts were recorded for this clonotype. This chain links TRBV11-1 with TRBJ2-1; 7 bases match TRBD2. CDR1 and CDR2 (germline): SGHAT, FQDESV (reference sequence). With V trimmed by 5 bases and J by 4 bases, 11 bases remained unmatched. This CDR3 spans 16 amino acids. The CDR3 sequence is CASSPLGLNRYNEQFF. As DNA, the CDR3 is TGTGCCAGCAGCCCCCTGGGACTAAACCGATACAATGAGCAGTTCTTC.

This clonotype has only a few counts. The chain links TRBV7-9 to TRBJ1-4; D gene uncertain. Trimming took off 8 bases at V and 2 bases at J, with 6 bases between the two ends. The CDR3 sequence is 12 residues long. Per the germline V gene, CDR1 is SEHNR and CDR2 is FQNEAQ (reference sequence). As DNA, the CDR3 is TGTGCCAGCTCGGGGACTAATGAAAAACTGTTTTTT. Residues: CASSGTNEKLFF.

The chain couples TRBV3-1 to TRBJ2-1, with 9 bases that match TRBD2. The ends lost 4 bases at V and 5 bases at J; junction bases unmatched: 9. The CDR3 loop spans 16 amino acids. The germline CDR1 and CDR2 sequences are LGHDT and YNNKEL (reference sequence). In nucleotides, the CDR3 is TGTGCCAGCAGCCGCAGGGCGGCGGGGGGGCACAATGAGCAGTTCTTC. Protein product: CASSRRAAGGHNEQFF.

This clonotype was recorded many times. This chain connects TRBV5-1 to TRBJ2-1, with TRBD1 identical over 7 bases. Trimming removed 1 base from V and 8 bases from J; junction bases left unmatched: 3. CDR1 and CDR2 (germline): SGHRS, YFSETQ. This CDR3 is built from 13 residues. CDR3 residues: CASSLTGVDEQFF. The CDR3 nucleotides read TGCGCCAGCAGCTTGACAGGGGTCGATGAGCAGTTCTTC.

Ten or more counts support this clonotype. The DNA for the CDR3 is TGTGCCATCCATGCGACAGGCGTGGAAGGCTACACCTTC. Translated, it gives CAIHATGVEGYTF. The rearrangement uses TRBV10-3 and TRBJ1-2; a possible D gene is TRBD1 (6 bases). V lost 8 bases and J lost 8, with 18 bases in between. Germline CDR1 and CDR2: ENHRY and SYGVKD. The CDR3 consists of 13 residues.

This clonotype was seen many times. This sequence joins TRBV4-1 and TRBJ1-1, with 11 nucleotides matching TRBD1. The CDR3 contains 20 residues. With V trimmed by 0 bases and J by 0 bases, 12 bases remained unmatched. Germline V gives CDR1 MGHRA, CDR2 YSYEKL. In nucleotides, the CDR3 is TGCGCCAGCAGCCAAGACAAAAGGACAGGGGGCTCTCCGCTGAACACTGAAGCTTTCTTT. Its translation is CASSQDKRTGGSPLNTEAFF.

This clonotype was seen at least ten times. This chain joins TRBV20-1 and TRBJ2-7, with D possibly being TRBD1 (5 bases). Germline assignment: CDR1 DFQATT and CDR2 SNEGSKA (reference sequence). The CDR3 sequence is 14 residues long. V was clipped by 0 bases and J by 3 bases, with 12 bases between them. CDR3: CSARDQGDNYEQYF. The CDR3 region has the DNA TGCAGTGCTAGAGATCAAGGGGATAACTACGAGCAGTACTTC.

In this sample, this clonotype turned up many times. J is TRBJ1-1 and V is TRBV20-1; 9 bases line up with TRBD1. V lost 3 bases, J lost 5 bases, and 7 bases stayed unmatched. Germline assignment: CDR1 DFQATT and CDR2 SNEGSKA (reference sequence). The CDR3 covers 14 residues. Here the CDR3 DNA reads TGCAGTGCTAGGTTACAGGGGGCGAGGACTGAAGCTTTCTTT. Amino acid sequence: CSARLQGARTEAFF.

This clonotype has at least ten counts. The chain has TRBV5-1 and TRBJ2-5; D is possibly TRBD1 (6 bases). The CDR3 extends over 13 amino acids. CDR1 and CDR2 (germline): SGHRS, YFSETQ. V was shortened by 0 bases and J by 5 bases, with 8 bases between the two germline ends. The CDR3 is CASSLGTAETQYF. DNA for the CDR3: TGCGCCAGCAGCTTGGGGACAGCGGAGACCCAGTACTTC. Filled out from reference TRBV5-1 and TRBJ2-5, the complete variable domain reads KAGVTQTPRYLIKTRGQQVTLSCSPISGHRSVSWYQQTPGQGLQFLFEYFSETQRNKGNFPGRFSGRQFSNSRSEMNVSTLELGDSALYLCASSLGTAETQYFGPGTRLLVL.

Comment on this clonotype: A much larger clone differs by one base, so this may be a read error. The J gene is TRBJ2-3, the V gene TRBV6-4; D uncertain. The CDR3 extends over 13 amino acids. Germline values: CDR1 MRHNA, CDR2 SNTAGT. The CDR3 loop is CASRDSATDTQYF. The CDR3 DNA reads as TGTGCCAGCAGAGACTCCGCGACAGATACGCAGTATTTT.

This clonotype was seen at least ten times. The V call is TRBV20-1, the J call TRBJ2-5; no clear D gene. Germline V gene lookup returns CDR1 DFQATT and CDR2 SNEGSKA (reference sequence). CDR3 size: 12 residues. V was pared by 1 base and J by 5 bases, with 8 bases between. The CDR3 DNA reads as TGCAGTGCTAGAGGAAGGGTGGAGACCCAGTACTTC. It yields the protein CSARGRVETQYF.

This clonotype appeared many times. The chain links TRBV12-3 or TRBV12-4 to TRBJ1-6; D remains unclear. V was trimmed by 4 bases and J by 10 bases, leaving 5 bases between them. CDR3 length equals 11 residues. CDR3 in DNA: TGTGCCAGCAGTTCCCTCTCACCCCTCCACTTT. This translates into CASSSLSPLHF.

This clonotype was counted many times. The chain joins TRBV4-2 to TRBJ1-5; 10 nucleotides align to TRBD1. Trimming took 2 bases from V and 4 from J; bases not matched to a gene: 8. From germline, CDR1 is LGHNA and CDR2 YNFKEQ. The CDR3 length is 17 residues. CDR3 amino acids: CASSQTYKGQGNQPQHF. In nucleotides, the CDR3 is TGTGCCAGCAGCCAAACCTATAAGGGACAGGGGAATCAGCCCCAGCATTTT.

In this sample, this clonotype turned up many times. This chain joins TRBV5-5 and TRBJ2-1, with D unclear. Germline V gives CDR1 SGHKS, CDR2 YYEKEE (reference sequence). Trimming cost V 1 base and J 3 bases, with 5 bases left between them. The CDR3 has 13 amino acids. CDR3 in amino acids: CASSLWLYNEQFF. As DNA, the CDR3 is TGTGCCAGCAGCTTGTGGCTCTACAATGAGCAGTTCTTC.

Ten or more counts support this clonotype. The gene calls are TRBV27 and TRBJ2-6, with 9 bases aligning to TRBD1. This CDR3 comprises 15 residues. The V and J ends lost 5 bases and 2 bases, in that order; junction bases with no gene match: 1. Germline values: CDR1 MNHEY, CDR2 SMNVEV (reference sequence). CDR3 sequence reads: CASSRQGAGANVLTF. DNA of the CDR3: TGTGCCAGCAGTAGACAGGGGGCTGGGGCCAACGTCCTGACTTTC.

This clonotype was counted ten times or more. The chain combines TRBV5-1 with TRBJ2-3; 11 bases agree with TRBD1. J lost 0 bases, V lost 5 bases, and 11 bases had no gene match. The germline CDR1 and CDR2 sequences are SGHRS and YFSETQ. The CDR3 consists of 18 residues. The CDR3, as DNA: TGCGCCAGCAGTTACGGACAGGGGGCCTTTTCTAGCACAGATACGCAGTATTTT. Encoded protein: CASSYGQGAFSSTDTQYF.

This clonotype has ten or more counts. The chain recombines TRBV5-1 with TRBJ2-7; D is ambiguous. Trimming stripped 0 bases from V and 2 bases from J, with 6 bases between. CDR1 is SGHRS, CDR2 YFSETQ, per germline. The CDR3 loop spans 13 amino acids. This chain's CDR3 is CASSLAYPYEQYF. The CDR3 nucleotides read TGCGCCAGCAGCTTGGCCTACCCCTACGAGCAGTACTTC.

This clonotype was counted many times. This chain joins TRBV5-1 and TRBJ2-7; tentatively, D is TRBD2 (5 bases). Germline CDR1 reads SGHRS; CDR2 reads YFSETQ. Trimming took 4 bases from V and 3 from J, leaving 17 bases between them. The CDR3 contains 15 residues. As DNA, the CDR3 is TGCGCCAGCAGCCTCGCCTCGGGGTTCTACTACGAGCAGTACTTC. As protein: CASSLASGFYYEQYF. Supplemented by reference TRBV5-1 and TRBJ2-7, the full variable domain reads KAGVTQTPRYLIKTRGQQVTLSCSPISGHRSVSWYQQTPGQGLQFLFEYFSETQRNKGNFPGRFSGRQFSNSRSEMNVSTLELGDSALYLCASSLASGFYYEQYFGPGTRLTVT.

This clonotype was picked up many times. The gene calls are TRBV29-1 and TRBJ1-5; D remains ambiguous. Per the germline V gene, CDR1 is SQVTM and CDR2 is ANQGSEA. The CDR3 is made up of 14 amino acids. V gave up 6 bases and J gave up 5 bases, with 17 bases separating them. The CDR3 region has the DNA TGCAGCGTGTCCAACGGCCGGTACGATCAGCCCCAGCATTTT. Its protein product is CSVSNGRYDQPQHF.

This clonotype has a count of ten or more. J is TRBJ2-3 and V is TRBV20-1; a weak D match, TRBD2 (6 bases). CDR1 and CDR2 (germline): DFQATT, SNEGSKA (reference sequence). Trimming left V 0 bases short and J 0 bases short, with 16 bases between. This CDR3 comprises 17 residues. The CDR3 sequence is CSARDVRAGPSTDTQYF. CDR3 nucleotides: TGCAGTGCTAGAGACGTCAGGGCGGGGCCTAGCACAGATACGCAGTATTTT.

The chain links TRBV5-1 to TRBJ1-1; TRBD1 matches 9 bases. The junction had 10 bases not matched to a gene; V was cut back by 4 bases and J by 0 bases. The CDR3 has 17 residues. CDR1 SGHRS and CDR2 YFSETQ come from the germline V gene. CDR3 amino acids: CASSLDRGYGMNTEAFF. CDR3 coding DNA: TGCGCCAGCAGCCTCGACAGGGGGTACGGGATGAACACTGAAGCTTTCTTT.

This clonotype was observed a few times. The rearrangement links TRBV18 to TRBJ2-2, with TRBD1 identical over 9 bases. The CDR3 has 16 residues. V trimming: 1 base; J trimming: 3 bases; junction bases outside the gene matches: 3. Germline V gene data show CDR1 as KGHSH and CDR2 as LQKENI. The CDR3 DNA sequence: TGTGCCAGCTCACCACGATGGACAGGGGACACCGGGGAGCTGTTTTTT. Translating it yields CASSPRWTGDTGELFF.

The sample holds many counts of this clonotype. The V call is TRBV25-1, the J call TRBJ1-4; TRBD1 aligns across 7 bases. Looked up from germline, CDR1 is MGHDK and CDR2 is SYGVNS. The ends lost 6 bases at V and 4 bases at J; junction bases unmatched: 11. The CDR3 runs to 16 residues. Here the CDR3 DNA reads TGTGCCAGCAGCAGCCCCCCCTACAGGGGTAATGAAAAACTGTTTTTT. Protein product: CASSSPPYRGNEKLFF.